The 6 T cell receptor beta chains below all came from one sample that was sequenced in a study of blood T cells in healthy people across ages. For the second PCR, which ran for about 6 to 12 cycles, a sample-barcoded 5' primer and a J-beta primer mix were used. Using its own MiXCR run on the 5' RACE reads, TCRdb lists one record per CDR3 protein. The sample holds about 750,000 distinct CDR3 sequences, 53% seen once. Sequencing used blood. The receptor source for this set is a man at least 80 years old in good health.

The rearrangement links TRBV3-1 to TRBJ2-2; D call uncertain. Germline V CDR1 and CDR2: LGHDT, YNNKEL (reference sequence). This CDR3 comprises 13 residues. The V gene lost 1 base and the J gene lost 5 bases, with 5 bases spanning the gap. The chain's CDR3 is CASSQVRTGELFF. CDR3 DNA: TGTGCCAGCAGCCAAGTAAGGACCGGGGAGCTGTTTTTT.

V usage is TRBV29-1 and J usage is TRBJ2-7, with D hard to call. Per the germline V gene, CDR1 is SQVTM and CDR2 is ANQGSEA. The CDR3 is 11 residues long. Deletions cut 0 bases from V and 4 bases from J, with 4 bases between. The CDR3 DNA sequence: TGCAGCGTTGAAGATTTGTACGAGCAGTACTTC. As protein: CSVEDLYEQYF.

The CDR3 region is CASSLADRGRSYEQYF. The CDR3 DNA reads TGTGCCAGCAGCTTAGCTGACAGGGGGCGCTCCTACGAGCAGTACTTC. The chain uses TRBV11-2 and TRBJ2-7; 10 bases align to TRBD1. This CDR3 comprises 16 residues. Per germline, CDR1 SGHAT and CDR2 FQNNGV. V was pared by 1 base and J by 0 bases, with 3 bases of the junction left unmatched.

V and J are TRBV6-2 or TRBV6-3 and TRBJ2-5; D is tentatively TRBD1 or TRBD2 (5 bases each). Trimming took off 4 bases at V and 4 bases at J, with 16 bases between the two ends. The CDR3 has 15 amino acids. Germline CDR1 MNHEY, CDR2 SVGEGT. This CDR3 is CASSFTGQRGETQYF. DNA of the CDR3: TGTGCCAGCAGTTTTACAGGCCAACGGGGAGAGACCCAGTACTTC.

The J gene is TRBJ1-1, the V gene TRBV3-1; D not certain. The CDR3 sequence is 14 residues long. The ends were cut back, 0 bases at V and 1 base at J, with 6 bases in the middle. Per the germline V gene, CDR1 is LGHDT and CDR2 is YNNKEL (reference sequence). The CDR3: CASSQDVRNTEAFF. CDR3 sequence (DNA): TGTGCCAGCAGCCAAGATGTGAGGAACACTGAAGCTTTCTTT.

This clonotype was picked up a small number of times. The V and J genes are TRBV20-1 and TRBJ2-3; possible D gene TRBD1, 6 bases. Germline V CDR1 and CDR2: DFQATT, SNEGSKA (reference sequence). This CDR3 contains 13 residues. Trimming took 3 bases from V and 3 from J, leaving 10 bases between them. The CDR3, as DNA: TGCAGTGCTAGGGGGGCCAATACAGATACGCAGTATTTT. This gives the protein CSARGANTDTQYF.